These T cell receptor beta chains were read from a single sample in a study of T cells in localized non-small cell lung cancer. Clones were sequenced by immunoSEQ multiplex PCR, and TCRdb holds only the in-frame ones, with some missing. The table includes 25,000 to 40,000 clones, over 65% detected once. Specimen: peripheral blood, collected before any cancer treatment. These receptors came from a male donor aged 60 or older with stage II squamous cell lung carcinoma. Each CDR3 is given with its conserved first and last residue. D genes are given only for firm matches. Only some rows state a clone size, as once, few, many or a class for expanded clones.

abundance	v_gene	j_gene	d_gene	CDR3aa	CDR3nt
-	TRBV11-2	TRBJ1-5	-	CASSLEVKQPQHF	TGTGCCAGCAGCTTAGAAGTCAAGCAGCCCCAGCATTTT
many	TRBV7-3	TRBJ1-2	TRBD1	CASSLTGQQAYGYTF	TGTGCCAGCAGCTTAACGGGACAGCAGGCCTATGGCTACACCTTC
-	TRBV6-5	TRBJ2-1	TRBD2	CASSLGGRYNEQFF	TGTGCCAGCAGCCTGGGGGGGAGGTACAATGAGCAGTTCTTC
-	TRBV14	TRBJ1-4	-	CASSHTAPGHHEKLFF	TGTGCCAGCAGCCACACAGCCCCAGGTCACCACGAAAAACTGTTTTTT
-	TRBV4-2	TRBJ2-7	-	CASSQTGIEYEQYF	TGTGCCAGCAGCCAGACGGGCATAGAATACGAGCAGTACTTC
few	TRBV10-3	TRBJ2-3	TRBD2	CAISEPTGTSGRTNPTDTQYF	TGTGCCATCAGTGAGCCTACCGGGACTAGCGGGAGGACCAACCCCACAGATACGCAGTATTTT
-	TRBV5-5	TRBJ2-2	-	CASSLGPYWELFF	TGTGCCAGCAGCTTGGGTCCCTACTGGGAGCTGTTTTTT
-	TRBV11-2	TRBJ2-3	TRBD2	CASSLETSGRGADTQYF	TGTGCCAGCAGCTTAGAGACTAGCGGGAGGGGGGCAGATACGCAGTATTTT
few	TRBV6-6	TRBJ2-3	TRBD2	CASSYVAGSTDTQYF	TGTGCCAGCAGTTACGTAGCGGGAAGCACAGATACGCAGTATTTT
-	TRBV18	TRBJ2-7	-	CASSPRQNSYEQYF	TGTGCCAGCTCACCGAGGCAAAATTCCTACGAGCAGTACTTC
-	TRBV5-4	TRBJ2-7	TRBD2	CASSLGGLATGEQYF	TGTGCCAGCAGCTTGGGGGGACTAGCCACCGGGGAGCAGTACTTC
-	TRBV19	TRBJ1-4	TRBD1	CASSSPGGSGTTNEKLFF	TGTGCCAGTAGTAGTCCAGGGGGCTCAGGGACAACTAATGAAAAACTGTTTTTT
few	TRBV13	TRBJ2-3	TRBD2	CASSSASGSSPDTQYF	TGTGCCAGCAGCTCCGCTAGCGGGAGTTCACCAGATACGCAGTATTTT
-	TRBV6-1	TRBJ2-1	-	CASSEQGNEQFF	TGTGCCAGCAGTGAACAGGGCAATGAGCAGTTCTTC
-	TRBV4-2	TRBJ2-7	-	CASSQGGTDYEQYF	TGTGCCAGCAGCCAGGGGGGAACAGACTACGAGCAGTACTTC
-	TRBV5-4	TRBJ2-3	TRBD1	CASSQGARTDTQYF	TGTGCCAGCAGCCAGGGGGCAAGGACAGATACGCAGTATTTT
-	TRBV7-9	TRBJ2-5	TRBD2	CASSLVGLAVEDWGETQYF	TGTGCCAGCAGCTTAGTCGGACTAGCTGTAGAGGACTGGGGAGAGACCCAGTACTTC
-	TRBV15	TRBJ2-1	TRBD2	CATQRGGAHNNEQFF	TGTGCCACCCAACGGGGGGGTGCGCACAACAATGAGCAGTTCTTC
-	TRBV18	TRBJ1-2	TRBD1	CASSPDQGQGWLGYTF	TGTGCCAGCTCACCGGACCAGGGACAGGGCTGGCTGGGCTACACCTTC
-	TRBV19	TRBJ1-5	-	CASSIGSGDRHQPQHF	TGTGCCAGTAGTATAGGGAGCGGGGACCGCCATCAGCCCCAGCATTTT
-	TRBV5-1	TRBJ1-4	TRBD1	CASSLWAGQSEKLFF	TGCGCCAGCAGCTTGTGGGCGGGACAGAGTGAAAAACTGTTTTTT
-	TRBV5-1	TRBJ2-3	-	CASSLNTDTQYF	TGCGCCAGCAGCTTGAACACAGATACGCAGTATTTT
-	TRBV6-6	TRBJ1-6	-	CASSSGTFHNSPLHF	TGTGCCAGCAGCTCAGGGACGTTCCATAATTCACCCCTCCACTTT
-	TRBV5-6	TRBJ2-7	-	CASSLTESHEQYF	TGTGCCAGCAGCTTGACAGAGTCCCACGAGCAGTACTTC
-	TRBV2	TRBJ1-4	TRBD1	CASSPQGGTNEKLFF	TGTGCCAGCAGCCCCCAGGGGGGGACTAATGAAAAACTGTTTTTT
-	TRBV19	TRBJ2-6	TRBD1	CASEETGFSGANVLTF	TGTGCCAGCGAAGAGACAGGGTTCTCTGGGGCCAACGTCCTGACTTTC
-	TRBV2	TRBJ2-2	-	CASMPLRTGELFF	TGTGCCAGCATGCCACTACGGACCGGGGAGCTGTTTTTT
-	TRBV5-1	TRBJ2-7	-	CASSLVGSYEQYF	TGCGCCAGCAGCTTGGTTGGCAGTTACGAGCAGTACTTC
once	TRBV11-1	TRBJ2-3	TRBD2	CASSPRTSGRNTQYF	TGTGCCAGCAGCCCGCGGACTAGCGGGAGAAATACGCAGTATTTT
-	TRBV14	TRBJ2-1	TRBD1	CASSQVNRGFNNEQFF	TGTGCCAGCAGCCAAGTGAACAGGGGTTTCAACAATGAGCAGTTCTTC
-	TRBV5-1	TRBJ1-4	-	CASSFAKEKLFF	TGTGCCAGCAGCTTCGCCAAGGAAAAACTGTTTTTT
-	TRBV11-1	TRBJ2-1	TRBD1	CASSQGQGALSQFF	TGTGCCAGCAGCCAGGGACAGGGGGCTCTTTCGCAGTTCTTC